This T cell receptor (beta chain) was sequenced during a study of T cell responses to AZD1222 COVID-19 vaccine. Produced via immunoSEQ multiplex PCR; TCRdb's table is partial and in-frame only. The sample has around 130,000 clones, 80% to 95% seen once; the top ten hold roughly 4%. General study points: Among those given AZD1222, only five to seven were seropositive at baseline. Donors were mostly white British, more females; clonal diversity possibly underestimated. Nearly half of spike-specific TCRs reportedly target variant regions that are unmutated in the B.1.351 and B.1.1.7 variants.

A word on this clone: Its antigen remains unidentified.

This sequence was found in an adult who received the AZD1222 COVID-19 vaccine. This specimen consisted of peripheral blood, obtained 28 days after the second AZD1222 dose.

CDR3 coding DNA: TGTGCCAGCAGTGCAAGACAGAGGGACTACAATGAGCAGTTCTTC. Translation gives CASSARQRDYNEQFF. The chain uses TRBV25-1 and TRBJ2-1; D may be TRBD1 or TRBD2 (5 bases each). Deletions cut 4 bases from V and 3 bases from J, with 13 bases between. In germline, CDR1 is MGHDK, CDR2 SYGVNS. The CDR3 spans 15 residues.